Following are 5 T cell receptor beta chains from one sample sequenced in a study of cytomegalovirus exposure and HLA in healthy donors. In the PCR, 60 Vbeta and 13 Jbeta primers were used. Using immunoSEQ multiplex PCR, the repertoire was profiled, and TCRdb retains in-frame clones only, with some absent. This table holds more than 90,000 clones, nearly 70% found once. The sequenced material came from PBMCs. These receptors were taken from a man aged 50-60 years in good health and CMV-seronegative.

This chain connects TRBV11-3 to TRBJ2-1, with D possibly being TRBD1 (6 bases). In germline, CDR1 is SGHNT, CDR2 YENEEA. The V and J ends lost 0 bases and 6 bases respectively, with 12 bases between them. This CDR3 is 15 amino acids long. The CDR3: CASSLELGGINEQFF. As DNA, the CDR3 is TGTGCCAGCAGCTTAGAGTTAGGGGGAATCAATGAGCAGTTCTTC. The variable domain in full, completed from reference TRBV11-3 and TRBJ2-1, reads EAGVVQSPRYKIIEKKQPVAFWCNPISGHNTLYWYLQNLGQGPELLIRYENEEAVDDSQLPKDRFSAERLKGVDSTLKIQPAELGDSAVYLCASSLELGGINEQFFGPGTRLTVL.

This chain links TRBV5-6 with TRBJ2-7, with 8 bases lining up with TRBD1. Looked up from germline, CDR1 is SGHDT and CDR2 is YYEEEE. The CDR3 covers 13 residues. The V and J ends lost 1 base and 6 bases, in that order; junction bases with no gene match: 3. The CDR3 nucleotides read TGTGCCAGCAGCTTGCTACAGGGGGTCGAGCAGTACGTC. Amino acids: CASSLLQGVEQYV.

This clone was detected a few times. This chain joins TRBV7-2 and TRBJ2-3; 9 bases map to TRBD2. V gave up 6 bases and J gave up 11 bases; unmatched junction bases: 12. The CDR3 consists of 14 residues. The germline CDR1 and CDR2 sequences are SGHTA and FQGNSA. CDR3: CASSFQRGDRGQYF. CDR3 in DNA: TGTGCCAGCAGTTTCCAGCGGGGGGACCGAGGGCAGTATTTT.

V and J are TRBV7-2 and TRBJ2-2, with 7 bases lining up with TRBD1. Germline CDR1 SGHTA, CDR2 FQGNSA. The junction had 11 bases not matched to a gene; V was cut back by 6 bases and J by 4 bases. CDR3 length equals 16 residues. The CDR3 DNA reads TGTGCCAGCAGTCCTAAGACAGGGTTTCGCACCGGGGAGCTGTTTTTT. Translating gives CASSPKTGFRTGELFF.

The genes are TRBV19 and TRBJ1-5; a possible D gene is TRBD1 (6 bases). V lost 8 bases, J lost 4 bases, and 15 bases lay in between. Germline V gene sequence: CDR1 LNHDA, CDR2 SQIVND (reference sequence). The CDR3 is 14 amino acids. In DNA, the CDR3 is TGTGCCAGTGCTACAAGGGGGGGAAATCAGCCCCAGCATTTT. The encoded protein is CASATRGGNQPQHF.